The rows below give T cell receptor beta chains drawn from one sample of a study of PD-L1 blockade in urothelial cancer. Assay: immunoSEQ multiplex PCR; the TCRdb copy retains only in-frame clones and omits some. This table has approximately 30,000 clones, around 86% appearing once. The sample was PBMCs, taken around atezolizumab (anti-PD-L1) treatment. Receptors originate from a middle-aged man with urothelial cancer. The CDR3 runs from the conserved cysteine through the conserved F or W. Fields, in order: D gene, J gene, clone size, V gene, CDR3 DNA, CDR3 protein. A D gene is named only where the DNA matches it firmly. Not every row has a clone size; where given, it reads once, few, many or a size class.

D gene: -; J gene: TRBJ2-1; clone size: once; V gene: TRBV6-4; CDR3 DNA: TGTGCCAGCAGTTATGCAGGGCACAATGAGCAGTTCTTC; CDR3 protein: CASSYAGHNEQFF
D gene: TRBD1; J gene: TRBJ1-1; clone size: -; V gene: TRBV28; CDR3 DNA: TGTGCCAGCAGTGGACAGGGGGCCGGGAACACTGAAGCTTTCTTT; CDR3 protein: CASSGQGAGNTEAFF
D gene: -; J gene: TRBJ2-3; clone size: -; V gene: TRBV5-1; CDR3 DNA: TGCGCCAGCAGCTTGCAGCAGAGCTCCGCGGGGGATACGCAGTATTTT; CDR3 protein: CASSLQQSSAGDTQYF
D gene: -; J gene: TRBJ1-5; clone size: -; V gene: TRBV5-6; CDR3 DNA: TGTGCCAGCAGCTTAGGGGCGAGCAATCAGCCCCAGCATTTT; CDR3 protein: CASSLGASNQPQHF
D gene: TRBD1; J gene: TRBJ1-6; clone size: -; V gene: TRBV18; CDR3 DNA: TGTGCCAGCTCACCAGGGAAACAGGGGAAGAGGCCCCTCCACTTT; CDR3 protein: CASSPGKQGKRPLHF
D gene: TRBD2; J gene: TRBJ2-5; clone size: -; V gene: TRBV5-1; CDR3 DNA: TGCGCCAGCAGCCGAACTAGCGGGAGTCACCAAGAGACCCAGTACTTC; CDR3 protein: CASSRTSGSHQETQYF
D gene: -; J gene: TRBJ1-2; clone size: -; V gene: TRBV5-4; CDR3 DNA: TGTGCCAGCAGGGGAGGGACAAACTATGGCTACACCTTC; CDR3 protein: CASRGGTNYGYTF
D gene: TRBD2; J gene: TRBJ2-4; clone size: -; V gene: TRBV28; CDR3 DNA: TGTGCCAGCAGTTTTAGGACTAGCGGGAGGTACTTC; CDR3 protein: CASSFRTSGRYF
D gene: -; J gene: TRBJ1-2; clone size: once; V gene: TRBV5-4; CDR3 DNA: TGTGCCAGCAGCTTTTCTAGATATGGCTACACCTTC; CDR3 protein: CASSFSRYGYTF
D gene: TRBD1; J gene: TRBJ1-1; clone size: -; V gene: TRBV19; CDR3 DNA: TGTGCCAGCCGCCGGGGACAGGGGGAGCCAATGAACACTGAAGCTTTCTTT; CDR3 protein: CASRRGQGEPMNTEAFF
D gene: TRBD1; J gene: TRBJ1-1; clone size: -; V gene: TRBV9; CDR3 DNA: TGTGCCAGCAGCGTCTTTACAGGGGTAGAAGCTTTCTTT; CDR3 protein: CASSVFTGVEAFF
D gene: -; J gene: TRBJ1-6; clone size: -; V gene: TRBV6-5; CDR3 DNA: TGTGCCAGCAGTTACTCGCAGACAGGCTACAATTCACCCCTCCACTTT; CDR3 protein: CASSYSQTGYNSPLHF
D gene: TRBD1; J gene: TRBJ2-3; clone size: -; V gene: TRBV18; CDR3 DNA: TGTGCCAGCTCACCTTCAGGGGGAATCACAGATACGCAGTATTTT; CDR3 protein: CASSPSGGITDTQYF
D gene: -; J gene: TRBJ1-1; clone size: -; V gene: TRBV6-5; CDR3 DNA: TGTGCCAGCAGTTACTCGCAGGGCTACACTGAAGCTTTCTTT; CDR3 protein: CASSYSQGYTEAFF
D gene: TRBD2; J gene: TRBJ2-3; clone size: -; V gene: TRBV11-3; CDR3 DNA: TGTGCCAGCAGCCCTCTAGCGGGAGGGCCTGGAGATACGCAGTATTTT; CDR3 protein: CASSPLAGGPGDTQYF
D gene: -; J gene: TRBJ2-1; clone size: -; V gene: TRBV19; CDR3 DNA: TGTGCCAGTAGTCCCTGGAGAGGGCATGAGCAGTTCTTC; CDR3 protein: CASSPWRGHEQFF
D gene: -; J gene: TRBJ1-3; clone size: -; V gene: TRBV2; CDR3 DNA: TGTGCCAGCAGTGAAATAGCAAACACCATATATTTT; CDR3 protein: CASSEIANTIYF
D gene: TRBD2; J gene: TRBJ2-2; clone size: once; V gene: TRBV2; CDR3 DNA: TGTGCCAGCAGGCTACAGCGGGGGGGGAACACCGGGGAGCTGTTTTTT; CDR3 protein: CASRLQRGGNTGELFF
D gene: -; J gene: TRBJ1-2; clone size: -; V gene: TRBV19; CDR3 DNA: TGTGCCAGTAGGGGGGGAACTGGCTACACCTTC; CDR3 protein: CASRGGTGYTF
D gene: TRBD2; J gene: TRBJ2-1; clone size: -; V gene: TRBV9; CDR3 DNA: TGTGCCAGCAGACCTCCGGCTAGCGGAGGTCCCAACAATGAGCAGTTCTTC; CDR3 protein: CASRPPASGGPNNEQFF
D gene: TRBD2; J gene: TRBJ2-1; clone size: once; V gene: TRBV2; CDR3 DNA: TGTGCCAGCCAAGCGACTAGCGGGAGGCTCTACAATGAGCAGTTCTTC; CDR3 protein: CASQATSGRLYNEQFF
D gene: TRBD2; J gene: TRBJ2-5; clone size: -; V gene: TRBV5-4; CDR3 DNA: TGTGCCAGCAGCCCGCGAGCGGGAGCGGTACAAGAGACCCAGTACTTC; CDR3 protein: CASSPRAGAVQETQYF